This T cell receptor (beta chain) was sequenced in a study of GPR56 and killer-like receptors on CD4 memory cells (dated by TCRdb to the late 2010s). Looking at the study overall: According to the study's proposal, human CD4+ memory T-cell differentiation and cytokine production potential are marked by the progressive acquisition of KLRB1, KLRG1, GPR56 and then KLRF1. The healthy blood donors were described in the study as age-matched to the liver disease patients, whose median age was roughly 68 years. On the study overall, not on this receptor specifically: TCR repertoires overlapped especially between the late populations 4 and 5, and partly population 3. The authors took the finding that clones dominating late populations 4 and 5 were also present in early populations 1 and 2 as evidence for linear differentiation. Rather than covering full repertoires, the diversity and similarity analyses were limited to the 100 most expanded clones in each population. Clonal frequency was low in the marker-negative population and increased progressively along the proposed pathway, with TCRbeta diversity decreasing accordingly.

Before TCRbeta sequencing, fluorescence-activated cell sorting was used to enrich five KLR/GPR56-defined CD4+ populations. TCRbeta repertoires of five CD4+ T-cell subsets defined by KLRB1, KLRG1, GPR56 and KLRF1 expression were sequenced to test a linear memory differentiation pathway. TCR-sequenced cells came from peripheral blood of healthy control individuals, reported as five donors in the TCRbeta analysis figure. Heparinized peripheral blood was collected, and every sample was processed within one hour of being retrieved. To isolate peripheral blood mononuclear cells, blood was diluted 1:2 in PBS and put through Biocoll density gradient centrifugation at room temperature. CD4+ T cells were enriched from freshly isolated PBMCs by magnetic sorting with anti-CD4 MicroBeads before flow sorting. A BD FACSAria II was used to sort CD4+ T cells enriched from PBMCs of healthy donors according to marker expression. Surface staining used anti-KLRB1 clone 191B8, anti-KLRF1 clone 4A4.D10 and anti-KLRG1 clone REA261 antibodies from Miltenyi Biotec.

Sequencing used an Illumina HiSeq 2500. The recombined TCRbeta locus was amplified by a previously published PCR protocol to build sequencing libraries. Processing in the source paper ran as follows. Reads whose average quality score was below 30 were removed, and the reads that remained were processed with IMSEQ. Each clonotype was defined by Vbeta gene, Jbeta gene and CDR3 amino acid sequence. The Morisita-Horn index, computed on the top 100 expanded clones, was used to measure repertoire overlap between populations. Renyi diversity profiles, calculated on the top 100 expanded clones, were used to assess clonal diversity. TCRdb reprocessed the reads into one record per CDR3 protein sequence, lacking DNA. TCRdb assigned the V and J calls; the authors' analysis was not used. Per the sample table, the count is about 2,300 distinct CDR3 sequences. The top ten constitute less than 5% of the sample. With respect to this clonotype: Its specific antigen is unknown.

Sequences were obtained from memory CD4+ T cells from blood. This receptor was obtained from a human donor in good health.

CDR3 loop: CASSSGGWGTEAFF. The chain joins TRBV7-2 to TRBJ1-1; the D call of TRBD1 rests on TCRdb alone, since no DNA is present to check it. In the germline V gene, CDR1 corresponds to SGHTA and CDR2 to FQGNSA. Its CDR3 holds 14 amino acids, cysteine through phenylalanine. The record lacks a DNA sequence. Full variable domain (CDR3 extended with the reference TRBV7-2 and TRBJ1-1 proteins): GAGVSQSPSNKVTEKGKDVELRCDPISGHTALYWYRQSLGQGLEFLIYFQGNSAPDKSGLPSDRFSAERTGGSVSTLTIQRTQQEDSAVYLCASSSGGWGTEAFFGQGTRLTVV.